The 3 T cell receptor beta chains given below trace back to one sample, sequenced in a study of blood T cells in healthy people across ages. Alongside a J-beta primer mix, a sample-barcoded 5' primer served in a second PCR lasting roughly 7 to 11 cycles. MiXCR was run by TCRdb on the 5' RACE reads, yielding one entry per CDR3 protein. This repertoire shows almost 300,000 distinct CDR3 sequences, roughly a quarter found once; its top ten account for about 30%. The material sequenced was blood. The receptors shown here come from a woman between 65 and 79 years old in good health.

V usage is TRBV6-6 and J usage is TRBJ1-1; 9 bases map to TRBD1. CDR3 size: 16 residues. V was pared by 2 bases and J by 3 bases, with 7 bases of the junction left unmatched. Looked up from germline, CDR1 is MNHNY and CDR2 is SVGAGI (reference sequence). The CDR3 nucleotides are TGTGCCAGCAGTTACGGGACAGGGACCGGATACACTGAAGCTTTCTTT. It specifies CASSYGTGTGYTEAFF.

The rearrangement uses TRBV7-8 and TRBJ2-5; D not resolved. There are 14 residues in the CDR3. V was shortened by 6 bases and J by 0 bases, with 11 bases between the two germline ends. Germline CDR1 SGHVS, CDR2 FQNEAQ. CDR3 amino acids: CASRTGRYQETQYF. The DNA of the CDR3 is TGTGCCAGCAGGACTGGTCGGTACCAAGAGACCCAGTACTTC.

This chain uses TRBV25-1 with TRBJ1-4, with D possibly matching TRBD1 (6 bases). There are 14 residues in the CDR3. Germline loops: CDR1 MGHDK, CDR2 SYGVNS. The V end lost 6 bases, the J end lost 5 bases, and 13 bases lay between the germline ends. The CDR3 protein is CASSSRDINEKLFF. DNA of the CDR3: TGTGCCAGCAGCAGCCGGGACATCAATGAAAAACTGTTTTTT.